These T cell receptor beta chains were read from a single sample in a study of human T cells and chemical hapten exposure. Using its own MiXCR run on the RACE reads, TCRdb lists one record per CDR3 protein. Altogether about 85,000 distinct CDR3 sequences are present, 7.5% to 9.5% being singletons, with the ten largest covering just over 2.5%. This material consisted of whole blood, taken in connection with sensitization to the hapten diphenylcyclopropenone (DPC). All receptors come from a man aged 40-49 years with alopecia areata. Some clones in this sample may be carry-over from other donors' samples. The CDR3 runs from the conserved cysteine through the conserved F or W. Fields, in order: V gene, D gene, clone size, J gene, CDR3 length, CDR3 DNA, CDR3 protein. A D gene is named only where the DNA matches it firmly. The size field is filled for only some rows; it gives once, few, many or a size class.

>TRBV12-3/TRBV12-4|TRBD2|-|TRBJ2-3|17
TGTGCCAGCAGTCCCCCCACCCCACTAGCGGGCAAAGATACGCAGTATTTT
CASSPPTPLAGKDTQYF
>TRBV12-3/TRBV12-4|-|few|TRBJ2-5|14
TGTGCCAGCAGTTCTCAGGGTACGCAAGAGACCCAGTACTTC
CASSSQGTQETQYF
>TRBV19|-|few|TRBJ1-1|14
TGTGCCAGTAGTATGGGTGGGGAGAACACTGAAGCTTTCTTT
CASSMGGENTEAFF
>TRBV4-3|TRBD2|-|TRBJ2-6|16
TGCGCCAGCAGCCAAGATCGGGGGGCTGGGGCCAACGTCCTGACTTTC
CASSQDRGAGANVLTF
>TRBV28|-|many|TRBJ1-1|14
TGTGCCAGCAGTTTAGGGGGGAGGAAGACTGAAGCTTTCTTT
CASSLGGRKTEAFF
>TRBV5-1|TRBD2|many|TRBJ2-3|14
TGCGCCAGCAGCTTTCTAGCGGAAACAGATACGCAGTATTTT
CASSFLAETDTQYF
>TRBV12-3/TRBV12-4|-|many|TRBJ2-7|14
TGTGCCAGCAGTTTAAGTACTAGTTCCTACGAGCAGTACTTC
CASSLSTSSYEQYF
>TRBV7-3|TRBD1|many|TRBJ2-7|14
TGTGCCAGCAGCCCCGGACAGGGGGCCTACGAGCAGTACTTC
CASSPGQGAYEQYF
>TRBV20-1|TRBD1|many|TRBJ1-5|14
TGCAGTGCTAGCGAGGACAGGGCCAATCAGCCCCAGCATTTT
CSASEDRANQPQHF
>TRBV28|-|-|TRBJ2-4|14
TGTGCCAGCAGGTCAGGGATAGCCAAAAACATTCAGTACTTC
CASRSGIAKNIQYF
>TRBV11-2|-|few|TRBJ2-3|11
TGTGCCAGCAGCCCCTCTGCTACGCAGTATTTT
CASSPSATQYF
>TRBV28|-|-|TRBJ1-6|16
TGTGCCAGCAGTTCCCAGACAGCGTCCTATAATTCACCCCTCCACTTT
CASSSQTASYNSPLHF
>TRBV18|-|few|TRBJ2-2|12
TGTGCCAGCTCACCAGACACCGGGGAGCTGTTTTTT
CASSPDTGELFF
>TRBV3-1|TRBD1|-|TRBJ2-4|15
TGTGCCAGCAGCCAAGGCAGGGGGCTGGGAAACATTCAGTACTTC
CASSQGRGLGNIQYF
>TRBV28|-|many|TRBJ1-2|14
TGTGCCAGCAGTGCGCTGGGGGGAGGCTATGGCTACACCTTC
CASSALGGGYGYTF
>TRBV2|-|-|TRBJ2-3|15
TGTGCCAGCGGGCCGGACCGCGGGAGCACAGATACGCAGTATTTT
CASGPDRGSTDTQYF
>TRBV7-2|TRBD2|-|TRBJ2-3|16
TGTGCCAGCAGCTTAAGGGGCGGGAGGGCCGGAGATACGCAGTATTTT
CASSLRGGRAGDTQYF
>TRBV20-1|-|many|TRBJ1-5|12
TGCAGTGCTAGACGGAGTAATCAGCCCCAGCATTTT
CSARRSNQPQHF
>TRBV6-2/TRBV6-3|TRBD1|few|TRBJ2-3|16
TGTGCCAGCAGTTACCCGGACAGGGGACGCACAGATACGCAGTATTTT
CASSYPDRGRTDTQYF
>TRBV14|-|many|TRBJ1-1|16
TGTGCCAGCAGCCAAGATCCGGCAGGGAGATACACTGAAGCTTTCTTT
CASSQDPAGRYTEAFF
>TRBV27|-|few|TRBJ2-5|13
TGTGCCAGCAGCGCCGGGGGTACAGAGACCCAGTACTTC
CASSAGGTETQYF
>TRBV7-6|-|few|TRBJ1-4|13
TGTGCCAGCAGCTTGCAGGCGGATGAAAAACTGTTTTTT
CASSLQADEKLFF
>TRBV20-1|TRBD1|many|TRBJ2-4|16
TGCAGTGCTCACCTTGAGACAGGGGCGCCCAAAAACATTCAGTACTTC
CSAHLETGAPKNIQYF
>TRBV7-2|-|few|TRBJ1-1|15
TGTGCCAGCAGCCCCCAGACCCCGGGGGGGGATGAAGCTTTCTTT
CASSPQTPGGDEAFF
>TRBV9|TRBD2|many|TRBJ2-1|16
TGTGCCAGCAGCGTAGCTGGGGGGAGGGCGTACAATGAGCAGTTCTTC
CASSVAGGRAYNEQFF
>TRBV3-1|TRBD1|many|TRBJ2-7|14
TGTGCCAGCAGCCAAGATCCGACAGGGGGCGAGCAGTACTTC
CASSQDPTGGEQYF
>TRBV9|TRBD1|many|TRBJ2-7|15
TGTGCCAGCAGCGTAGGACAGGGGGGGATCTACGAGCAGTACTTC
CASSVGQGGIYEQYF
>TRBV11-2|TRBD2|few|TRBJ2-1|16
TGTGCCAGCAGCCCTTTAGCGGGAGGGGCCTACAATGAGCAGTTCTTC
CASSPLAGGAYNEQFF